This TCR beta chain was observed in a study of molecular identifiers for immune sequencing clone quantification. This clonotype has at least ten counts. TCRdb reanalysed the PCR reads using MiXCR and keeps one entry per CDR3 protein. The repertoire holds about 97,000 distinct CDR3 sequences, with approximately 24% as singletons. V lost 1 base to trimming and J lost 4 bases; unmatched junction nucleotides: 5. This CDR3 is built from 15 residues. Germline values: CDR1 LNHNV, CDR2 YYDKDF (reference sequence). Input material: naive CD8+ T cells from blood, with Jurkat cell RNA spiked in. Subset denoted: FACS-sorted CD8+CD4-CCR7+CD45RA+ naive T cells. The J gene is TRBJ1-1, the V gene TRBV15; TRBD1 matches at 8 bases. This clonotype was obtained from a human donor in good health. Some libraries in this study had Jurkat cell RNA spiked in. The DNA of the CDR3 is TGTGCCACCAGCAGAGCGCAGGGGGCGCGCACTGAAGCTTTCTTT. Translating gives CATSRAQGARTEAFF. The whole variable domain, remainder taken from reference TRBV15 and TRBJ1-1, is DAMVIQNPRYQVTQFGKPVTLSCSQTLNHNVMYWYQQKSSQAPKLLFHYYDKDFNNEADTPDNFQSRRPNTSFCFLDIRSPGLGDTAMYLCATSRAQGARTEAFFGQGTRLTVV.